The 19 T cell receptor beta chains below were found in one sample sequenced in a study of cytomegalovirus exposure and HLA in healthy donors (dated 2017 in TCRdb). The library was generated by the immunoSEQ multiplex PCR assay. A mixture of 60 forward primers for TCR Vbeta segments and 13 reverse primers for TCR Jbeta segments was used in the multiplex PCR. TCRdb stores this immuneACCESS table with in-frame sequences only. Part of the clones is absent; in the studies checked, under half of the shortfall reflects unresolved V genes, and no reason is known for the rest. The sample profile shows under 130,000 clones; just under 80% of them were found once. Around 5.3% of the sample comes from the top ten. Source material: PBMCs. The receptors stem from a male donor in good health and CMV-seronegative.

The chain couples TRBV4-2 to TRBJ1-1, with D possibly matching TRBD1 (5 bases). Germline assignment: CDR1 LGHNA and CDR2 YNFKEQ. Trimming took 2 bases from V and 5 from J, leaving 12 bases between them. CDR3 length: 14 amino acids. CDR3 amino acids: CASSQSLEGTEAFF. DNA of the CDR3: TGTGCCAGCAGCCAAAGTTTGGAGGGGACTGAAGCTTTCTTT.

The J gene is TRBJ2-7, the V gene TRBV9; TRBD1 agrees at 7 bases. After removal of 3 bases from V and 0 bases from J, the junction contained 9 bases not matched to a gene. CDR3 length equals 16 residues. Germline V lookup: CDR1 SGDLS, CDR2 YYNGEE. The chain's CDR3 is CASSEAERTGSYEQYF. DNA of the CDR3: TGTGCCAGCAGCGAGGCCGAGAGGACAGGCTCCTACGAGCAGTACTTC.

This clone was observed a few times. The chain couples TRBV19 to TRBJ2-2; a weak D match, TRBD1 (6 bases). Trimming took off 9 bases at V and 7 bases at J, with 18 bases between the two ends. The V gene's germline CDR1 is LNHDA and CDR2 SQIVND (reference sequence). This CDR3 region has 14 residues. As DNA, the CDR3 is TGTGCCAGCCGCGGACAGCTTTACGGCGGGGAGCTGTTTTTT. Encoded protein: CASRGQLYGGELFF.

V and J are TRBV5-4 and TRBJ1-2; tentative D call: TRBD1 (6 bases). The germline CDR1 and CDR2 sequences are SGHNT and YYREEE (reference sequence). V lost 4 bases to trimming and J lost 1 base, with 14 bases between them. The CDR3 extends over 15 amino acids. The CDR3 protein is CASSQDRGFNYGYTF. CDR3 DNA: TGTGCCAGCAGCCAGGACAGAGGGTTTAACTATGGCTACACCTTC.

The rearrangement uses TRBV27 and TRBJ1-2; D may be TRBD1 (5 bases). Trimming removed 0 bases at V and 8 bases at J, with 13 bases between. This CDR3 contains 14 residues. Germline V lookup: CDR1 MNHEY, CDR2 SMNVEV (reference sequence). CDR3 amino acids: CASSLSRQGGGYTF. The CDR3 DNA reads TGTGCCAGCAGTTTATCGAGGCAGGGTGGGGGCTACACCTTC.

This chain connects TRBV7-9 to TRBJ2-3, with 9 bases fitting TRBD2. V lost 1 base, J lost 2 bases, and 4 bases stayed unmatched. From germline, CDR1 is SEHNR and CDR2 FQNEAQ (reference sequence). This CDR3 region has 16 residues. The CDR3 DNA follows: TGTGCCAGCAGCTTAGGGACTAGCGTTTACACAGATACGCAGTATTTT. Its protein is CASSLGTSVYTDTQYF. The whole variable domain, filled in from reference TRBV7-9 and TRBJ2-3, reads DTGVSQNPRHKITKRGQNVTFRCDPISEHNRLYWYRQTLGQGPEFLTYFQNEAQLEKSRLLSDRFSAERPKGSFSTLEIQRTEQGDSAMYLCASSLGTSVYTDTQYFGPGTRLTVL.

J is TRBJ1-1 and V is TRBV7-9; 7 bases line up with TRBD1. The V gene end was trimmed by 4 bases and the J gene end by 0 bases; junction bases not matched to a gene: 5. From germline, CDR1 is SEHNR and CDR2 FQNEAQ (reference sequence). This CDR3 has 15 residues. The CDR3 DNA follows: TGTGCCAGCAGCTCCGAGGACAGGATGAACACTGAAGCTTTCTTT. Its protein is CASSSEDRMNTEAFF.

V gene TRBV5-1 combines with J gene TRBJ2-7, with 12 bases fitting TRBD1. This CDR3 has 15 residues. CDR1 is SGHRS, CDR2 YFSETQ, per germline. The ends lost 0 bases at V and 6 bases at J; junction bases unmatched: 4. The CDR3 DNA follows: TGCGCCAGCAGCTTGGAAGGGACAGGGGGCACCGAGCAGTACTTC. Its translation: CASSLEGTGGTEQYF.

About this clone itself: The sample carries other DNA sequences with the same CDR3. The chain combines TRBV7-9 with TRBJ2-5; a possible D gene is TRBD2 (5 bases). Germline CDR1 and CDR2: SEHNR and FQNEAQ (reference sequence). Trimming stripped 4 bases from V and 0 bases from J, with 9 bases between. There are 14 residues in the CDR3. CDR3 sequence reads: CASSSDSNQETQYF. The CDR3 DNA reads TGTGCCAGCAGCTCGGACTCAAACCAAGAGACCCAGTACTTC.

The CDR3 nucleotides read TGTGCCTGGAGGACTAGCGGAACAGATACGCAGTATTTT. Its translation is CAWRTSGTDTQYF. The rearrangement joins TRBV30 to TRBJ2-3, with 9 bases aligning to TRBD2. Germline V CDR1 and CDR2: GTSNPN, SVGIG (reference sequence). Trimming cost V 3 bases and J 3 bases; bases outside gene matches: 1. The CDR3 is made up of 13 amino acids.

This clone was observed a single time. The CDR3 DNA is TGTGCCAGCTCACCATGGGACATTAACACCGGGGAGCTGTTTTTT. Its protein product is CASSPWDINTGELFF. The chain uses TRBV18 and TRBJ2-2; D possibly corresponds to TRBD1 (6 bases). Trimming cost V 2 bases and J 2 bases, with 9 bases left between them. The CDR3 is made up of 15 amino acids. Germline values: CDR1 KGHSH, CDR2 LQKENI.

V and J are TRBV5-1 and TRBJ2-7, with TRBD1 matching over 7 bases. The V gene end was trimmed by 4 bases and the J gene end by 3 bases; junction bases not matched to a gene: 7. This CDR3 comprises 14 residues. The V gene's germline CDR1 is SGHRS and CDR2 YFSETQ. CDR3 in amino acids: CASSPGQIHYEQYF. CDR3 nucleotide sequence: TGCGCCAGCAGCCCGGGACAGATCCACTACGAGCAGTACTTC.

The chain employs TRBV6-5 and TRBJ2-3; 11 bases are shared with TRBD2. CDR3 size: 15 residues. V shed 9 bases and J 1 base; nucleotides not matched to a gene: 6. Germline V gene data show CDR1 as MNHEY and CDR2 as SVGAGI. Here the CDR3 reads CASVGSGGGTDTQYF. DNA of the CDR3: TGTGCCAGTGTAGGTAGCGGGGGGGGCACAGATACGCAGTATTTT.

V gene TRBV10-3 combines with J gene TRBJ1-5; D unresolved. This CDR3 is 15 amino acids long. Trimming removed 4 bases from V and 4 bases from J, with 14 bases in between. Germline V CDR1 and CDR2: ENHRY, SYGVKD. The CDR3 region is CAISGSGDSNQPQHF. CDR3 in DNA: TGTGCCATCAGTGGCTCCGGGGATAGTAATCAGCCCCAGCATTTT.

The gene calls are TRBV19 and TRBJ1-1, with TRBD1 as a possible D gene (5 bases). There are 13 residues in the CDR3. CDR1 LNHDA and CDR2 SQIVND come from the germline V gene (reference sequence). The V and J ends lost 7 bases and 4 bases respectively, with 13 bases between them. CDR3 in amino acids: CASKAGPLTEAFF. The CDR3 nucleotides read TGTGCCAGTAAGGCAGGGCCTCTCACTGAAGCTTTCTTT.

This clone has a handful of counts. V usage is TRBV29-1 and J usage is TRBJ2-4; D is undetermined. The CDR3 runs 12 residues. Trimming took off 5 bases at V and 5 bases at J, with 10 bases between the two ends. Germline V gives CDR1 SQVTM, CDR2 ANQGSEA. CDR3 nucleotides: TGCAGCGTTATCCATGGGCAAAACATTCAGTACTTC. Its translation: CSVIHGQNIQYF.

The CDR3 DNA is TGTGCCACACGTCTAGCGGGAGCGAACACCGGGGAGCTGTTTTTT. Translation: CATRLAGANTGELFF. The rearrangement joins TRBV27 to TRBJ2-2, with 10 nucleotides matching TRBD2. The CDR3 runs to 15 residues. Germline trimming cut 10 bases from V and 0 bases from J; bases unmatched to any gene: 5. Looked up from germline, CDR1 is MNHEY and CDR2 is SMNVEV (reference sequence).

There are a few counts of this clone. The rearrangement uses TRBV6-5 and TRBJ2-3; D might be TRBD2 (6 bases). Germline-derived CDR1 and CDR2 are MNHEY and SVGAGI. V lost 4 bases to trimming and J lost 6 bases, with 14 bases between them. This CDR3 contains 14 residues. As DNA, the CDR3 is TGTGCCAGCAGTTCCTACGGGGGAGTGGATACGCAGTATTTT. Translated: CASSSYGGVDTQYF.

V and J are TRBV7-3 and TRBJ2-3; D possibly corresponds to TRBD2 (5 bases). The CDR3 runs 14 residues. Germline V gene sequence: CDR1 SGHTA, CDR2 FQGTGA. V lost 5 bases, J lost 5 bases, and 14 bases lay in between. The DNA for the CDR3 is TGTGCCAGCAGCCCCTCGCGGGCCCAAGATACGCAGTATTTT. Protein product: CASSPSRAQDTQYF.